This T cell receptor (beta chain) was found in a study of cytomegalovirus exposure and HLA in healthy donors. PCR was performed using 60 Vbeta and 13 Jbeta primers. Data came from immunoSEQ multiplex PCR; TCRdb stores just in-frame clones and leaves some out. Here the sample table reports 30,000 to 35,000 clones. Study-level findings and limits: Cytomegalovirus-associated TCR beta chains were listed, numbering over 150. Indistinguishability led to the exclusion of some V segments, TRBV6-2 and TRBV6-3 included.

This CDR3 has 14 amino acids. Per the germline V gene, CDR1 is MNHNY and CDR2 is SVGAGI (reference sequence). The trim removed 5 bases at V and 2 bases at J, leaving 4 bases unmatched. Notes on this clone: Antigen specificity is unknown.

This rearrangement joins TRBV6-6 to TRBJ2-7; 9 positions agree with TRBD1. This receptor was identified in a woman in her thirties or forties in good health and CMV-seropositive. Sequenced: PBMCs. The CDR3 loop is CASSVQGATYEQYF. As DNA, the CDR3 is TGTGCCAGCAGTGTACAGGGGGCAACCTACGAGCAGTACTTC.